The following is a T cell receptor (beta chain) sequence with its context. Profiling relied on immunoSEQ multiplex PCR, and the TCRdb table lists in-frame clones only, not all of them. Of about 21,000 clones in the sample, about nine tenths were seen once. This sample was included in a study of blood T cell repertoires in COVID-19. About the research overall: Some COVID-19 samples were acute and others convalescent; all came from the United States, Italy and Spain. PBMCs, B-cell-depleted T cells, or T cells were the source of the cDNA or gDNA that made up the material.

This CDR3 is built from 15 residues. With V trimmed by 0 bases and J by 8 bases, 8 bases remained unmatched. In germline, CDR1 is MNHNS, CDR2 SASEGT. This clonotype originated in a human donor with active COVID-19. The donor label of this sample is uncertain. The chain uses TRBV6-1 and TRBJ1-2; 8 nucleotides line up with TRBD1. Sequenced: peripheral blood. The CDR3, as DNA: TGTGCCAGCAGTGAAGCGCTCGGGACAGGTCGGGGCTACACCTTC. It yields the protein CASSEALGTGRGYTF.